This T cell receptor (beta chain) was identified during a study of blood T cell repertoires in COVID-19. Assay: immunoSEQ multiplex PCR; the TCRdb copy retains only in-frame clones and omits some. The sample has 150,000 to 200,000 clones; around 79% are singletons. This CDR3 comprises 13 residues. The germline V and J ends were trimmed by 2 bases and 8 bases, with 12 bases remaining between them. V and J are TRBV12-3 or TRBV12-4 and TRBJ1-2; no firm D call. The TCR sequence derives from a man aged 55 to 70 with active or convalescent COVID-19. Sequenced input: peripheral blood. The CDR3 spells CASSLRGISGYTF. For the CDR3, the DNA is TGTGCCAGCAGTTTAAGAGGAATATCGGGCTACACCTTC.